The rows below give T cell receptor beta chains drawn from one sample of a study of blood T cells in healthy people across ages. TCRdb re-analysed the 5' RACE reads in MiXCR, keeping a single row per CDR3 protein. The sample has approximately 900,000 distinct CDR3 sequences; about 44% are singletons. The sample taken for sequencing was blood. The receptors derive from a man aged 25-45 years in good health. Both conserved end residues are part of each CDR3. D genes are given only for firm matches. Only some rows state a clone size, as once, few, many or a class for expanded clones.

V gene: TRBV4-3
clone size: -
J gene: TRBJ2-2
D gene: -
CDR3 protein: CASSSGVGRNTGELFF
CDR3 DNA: TGCGCCAGCAGCTCAGGCGTCGGGAGAAACACCGGGGAGCTGTTTTTT

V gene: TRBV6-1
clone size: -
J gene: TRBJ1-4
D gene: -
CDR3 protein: CASSSTGIGGEKLFF
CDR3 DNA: TGTGCCAGCAGTTCTACAGGGATCGGAGGTGAAAAACTGTTTTTT

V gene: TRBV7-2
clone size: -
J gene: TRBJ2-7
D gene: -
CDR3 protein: CASSLIRGVSYEQYF
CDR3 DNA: TGTGCCAGCAGCTTAATTCGAGGGGTTAGCTACGAGCAGTACTTC

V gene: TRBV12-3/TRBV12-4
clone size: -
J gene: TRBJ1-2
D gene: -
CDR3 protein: CASSSAPNYGYTF
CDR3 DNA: TGTGCCAGCAGTTCCGCACCTAACTATGGCTACACCTTC

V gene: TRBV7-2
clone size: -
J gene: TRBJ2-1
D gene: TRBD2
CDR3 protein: CASSLVAGGPSYNEQFF
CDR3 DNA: TGTGCCAGCAGCTTAGTGGCGGGAGGGCCTTCCTACAATGAGCAGTTCTTC

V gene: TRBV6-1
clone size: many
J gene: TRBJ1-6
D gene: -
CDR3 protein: CASSGLGGDSYNSPLHF
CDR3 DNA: TGTGCCAGCAGTGGTTTGGGGGGCGATTCCTATAATTCACCCCTCCACTTT

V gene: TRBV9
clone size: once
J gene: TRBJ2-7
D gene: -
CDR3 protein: CASSVVESQQYF
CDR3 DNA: TGTGCCAGCAGCGTAGTGGAGTCCCAGCAGTACTTC

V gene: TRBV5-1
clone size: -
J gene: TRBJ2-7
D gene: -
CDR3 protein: CASSFERAQYGYEQYF
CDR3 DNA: TGCGCCAGCAGCTTCGAACGGGCCCAGTACGGCTACGAGCAGTACTTC

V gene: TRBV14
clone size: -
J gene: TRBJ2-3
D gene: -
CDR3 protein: CASSRDVGTPLSTDTQYF
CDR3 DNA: TGTGCCAGCAGCCGAGATGTCGGAACACCCTTGAGCACAGATACGCAGTATTTT

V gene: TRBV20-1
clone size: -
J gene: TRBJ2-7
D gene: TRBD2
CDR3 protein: CSAELAGLYEQYF
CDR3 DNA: TGCAGTGCTGAACTAGCGGGCCTCTACGAGCAGTACTTC

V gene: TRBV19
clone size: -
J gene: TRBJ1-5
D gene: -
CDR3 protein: CASSGIGDIYQPQHF
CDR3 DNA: TGTGCCAGTAGCGGGATCGGAGACATTTATCAGCCCCAGCATTTT

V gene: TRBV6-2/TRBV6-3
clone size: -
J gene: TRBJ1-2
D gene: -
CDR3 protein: CASSPTGSANYGYTF
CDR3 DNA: TGTGCCAGCAGTCCTACAGGTTCAGCTAACTATGGCTACACCTTC

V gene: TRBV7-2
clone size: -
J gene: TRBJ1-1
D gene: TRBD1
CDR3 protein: CATRTGGAATEAFF
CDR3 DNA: TGTGCCACCCGAACAGGGGGCGCGGCTACTGAAGCTTTCTTT

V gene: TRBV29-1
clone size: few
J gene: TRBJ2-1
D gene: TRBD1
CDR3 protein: CSVVGQWRNEQFF
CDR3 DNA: TGCAGCGTTGTGGGACAGTGGAGGAATGAGCAGTTCTTC

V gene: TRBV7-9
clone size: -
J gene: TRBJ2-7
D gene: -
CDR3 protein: CASNLAASLDDEQYF
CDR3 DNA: TGTGCCAGCAACTTAGCGGCCTCCCTTGACGACGAGCAGTACTTC

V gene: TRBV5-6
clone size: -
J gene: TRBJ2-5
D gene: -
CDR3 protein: CASSFGTRPETQYF
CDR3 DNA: TGTGCCAGCAGCTTTGGCACTCGCCCGGAGACCCAGTACTTC

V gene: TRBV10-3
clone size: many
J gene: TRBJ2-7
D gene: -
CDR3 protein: CAISEGAYEQYF
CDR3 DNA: TGTGCCATCAGTGAGGGGGCCTACGAGCAGTACTTC

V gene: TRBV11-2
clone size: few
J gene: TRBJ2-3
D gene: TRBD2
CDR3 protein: CASRRLATDTQYF
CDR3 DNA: TGTGCCAGCAGGAGACTAGCAACAGATACGCAGTATTTT

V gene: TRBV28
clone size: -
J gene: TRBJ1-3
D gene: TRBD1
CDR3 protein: CASSSFSTGTGNTIYF
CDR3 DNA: TGTGCCAGCAGTTCCTTCTCGACAGGGACTGGAAACACCATATATTTT

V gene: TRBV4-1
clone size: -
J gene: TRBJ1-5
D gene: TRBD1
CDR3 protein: CASGQDEGGGNQPQHF
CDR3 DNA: TGCGCCAGCGGCCAAGATGAAGGGGGCGGCAATCAGCCCCAGCATTTT

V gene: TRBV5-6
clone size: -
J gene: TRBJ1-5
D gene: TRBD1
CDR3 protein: CASSRTGINQPQHF
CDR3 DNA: TGTGCCAGCAGCCGGACAGGAATCAATCAGCCCCAGCATTTT

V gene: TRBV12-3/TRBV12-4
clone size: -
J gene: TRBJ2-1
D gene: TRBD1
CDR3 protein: CASTDGQALDEQFF
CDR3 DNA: TGTGCCAGCACCGATGGACAGGCTCTCGATGAGCAGTTCTTC

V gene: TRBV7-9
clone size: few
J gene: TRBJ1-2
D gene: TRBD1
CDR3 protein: CASSLAQGADGYTF
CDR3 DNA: TGTGCCAGCAGCTTAGCCCAGGGGGCAGACGGCTACACCTTC

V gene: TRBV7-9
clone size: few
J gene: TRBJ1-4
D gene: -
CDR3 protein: CASTVQGSANEKLFF
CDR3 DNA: TGTGCCAGCACCGTCCAAGGGTCAGCTAATGAAAAACTGTTTTTT

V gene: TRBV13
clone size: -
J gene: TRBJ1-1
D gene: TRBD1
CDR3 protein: CASSLVGTGLNTEAFF
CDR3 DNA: TGTGCCAGCAGCTTAGTTGGGACAGGGCTCAACACTGAAGCTTTCTTT

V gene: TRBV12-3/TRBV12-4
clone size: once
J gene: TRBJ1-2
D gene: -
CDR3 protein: CASSLAFNGRTRDGYTF
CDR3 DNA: TGTGCCAGCAGTTTAGCATTTAACGGACGGACCCGGGATGGCTACACCTTC

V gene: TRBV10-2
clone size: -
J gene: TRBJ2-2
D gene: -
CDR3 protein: CASSTRASGELFF
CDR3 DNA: TGCGCCAGCAGTACAAGGGCATCCGGGGAGCTGTTTTTT

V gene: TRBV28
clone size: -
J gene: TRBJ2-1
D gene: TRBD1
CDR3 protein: CASLVGDRAPNEQFF
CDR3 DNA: TGTGCCAGCCTGGTAGGGGACAGGGCCCCCAATGAGCAGTTCTTC

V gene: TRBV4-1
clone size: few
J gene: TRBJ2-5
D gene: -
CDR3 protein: CASSQAGPAETQYF
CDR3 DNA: TGCGCCAGCAGCCAAGCAGGGCCCGCAGAGACCCAGTACTTC

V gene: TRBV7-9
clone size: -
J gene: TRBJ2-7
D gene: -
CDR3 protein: CASSLDLAEQYF
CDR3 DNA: TGTGCCAGCAGCTTAGATCTAGCCGAGCAGTACTTC

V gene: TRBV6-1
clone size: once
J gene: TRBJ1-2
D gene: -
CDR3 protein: CASSETTNYGYTF
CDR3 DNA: TGTGCCAGCAGTGAAACGACTAACTATGGCTACACCTTC

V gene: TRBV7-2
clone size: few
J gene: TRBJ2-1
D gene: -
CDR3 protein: CASSLGENRPLYNEQFF
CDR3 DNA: TGTGCCAGCAGCTTAGGAGAGAATCGCCCACTTTACAATGAGCAGTTCTTC

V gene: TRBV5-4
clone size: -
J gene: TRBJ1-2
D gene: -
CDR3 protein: CASSLGGAEIYGYTF
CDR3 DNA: TGTGCCAGCAGCTTGGGAGGGGCAGAAATCTATGGCTACACCTTC

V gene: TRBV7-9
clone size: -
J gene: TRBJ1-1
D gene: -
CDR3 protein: CASSLARGWTTEAFF
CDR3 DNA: TGTGCCAGCAGCTTAGCGAGGGGTTGGACCACTGAAGCTTTCTTT